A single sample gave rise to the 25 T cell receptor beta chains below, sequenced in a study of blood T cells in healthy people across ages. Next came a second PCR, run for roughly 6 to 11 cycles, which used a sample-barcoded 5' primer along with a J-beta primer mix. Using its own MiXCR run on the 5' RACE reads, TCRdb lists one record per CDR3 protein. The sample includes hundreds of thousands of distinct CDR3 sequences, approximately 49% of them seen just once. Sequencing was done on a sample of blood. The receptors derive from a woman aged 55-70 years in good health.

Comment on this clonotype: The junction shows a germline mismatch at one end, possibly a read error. CDR3 region: CASSSGTTAYSEQFF. CDR3 nucleotides: TGTGCCAGCAGCTCCGGGACCACCGCCTACAGTGAGCAGTTCTTC. The V gene is TRBV14, the J gene TRBJ2-1; D is perhaps TRBD1 or TRBD2 (5 bases each). This CDR3 comprises 15 residues. Germline CDR1 reads SGHDN; CDR2 reads FVKESK.

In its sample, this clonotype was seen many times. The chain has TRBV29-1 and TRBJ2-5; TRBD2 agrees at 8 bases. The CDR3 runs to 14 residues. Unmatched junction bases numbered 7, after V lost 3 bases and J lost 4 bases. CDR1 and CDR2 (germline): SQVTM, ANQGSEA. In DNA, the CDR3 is TGCAGCGTTGATTTGGTCGGGAGGGCAGAGACCCAGTACTTC. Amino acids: CSVDLVGRAETQYF.

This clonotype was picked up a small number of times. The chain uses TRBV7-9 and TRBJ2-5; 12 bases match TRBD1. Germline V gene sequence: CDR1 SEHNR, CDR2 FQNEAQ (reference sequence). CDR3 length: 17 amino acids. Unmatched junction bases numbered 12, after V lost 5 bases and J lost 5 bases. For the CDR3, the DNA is TGTGCCAGCAGCAAAACCCGGGACAGGGGGCTTGGTGAGACCCAGTACTTC. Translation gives CASSKTRDRGLGETQYF.

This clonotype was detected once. CDR3 DNA sequence: TGCGCCAGCAGCTTGGGCCTCGCTCAGCCCCAGCATTTT. Translating gives CASSLGLAQPQHF. V gene TRBV5-1 combines with J gene TRBJ1-5; unclear D gene. CDR1 and CDR2 (germline): SGHRS, YFSETQ. V lost 0 bases and J 6 bases, leaving 7 bases between the germline ends. The CDR3 has 13 amino acids.

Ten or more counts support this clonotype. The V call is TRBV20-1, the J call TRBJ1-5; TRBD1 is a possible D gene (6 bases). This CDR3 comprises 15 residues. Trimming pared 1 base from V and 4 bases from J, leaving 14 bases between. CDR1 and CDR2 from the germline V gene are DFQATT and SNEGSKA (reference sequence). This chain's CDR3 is CSARGSGDENQPQHF. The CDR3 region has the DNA TGCAGTGCTAGAGGTTCAGGGGATGAGAATCAGCCCCAGCATTTT.

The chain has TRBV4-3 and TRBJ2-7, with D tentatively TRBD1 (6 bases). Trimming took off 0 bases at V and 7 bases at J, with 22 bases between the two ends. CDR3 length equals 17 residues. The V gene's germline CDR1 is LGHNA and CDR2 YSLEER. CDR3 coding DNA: TGCGCCAGCAGCCAAGAACTGGGAAGGGGACACTACAATGAGCAGTACTTC. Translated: CASSQELGRGHYNEQYF.

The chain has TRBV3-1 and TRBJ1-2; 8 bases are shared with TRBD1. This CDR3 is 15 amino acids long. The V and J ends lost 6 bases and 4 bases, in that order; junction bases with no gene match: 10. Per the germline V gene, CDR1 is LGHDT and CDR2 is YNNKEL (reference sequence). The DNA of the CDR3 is TGTGCCAGCAGATCTAGGACAGGGTCAATCTATGGCTACACCTTC. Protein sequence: CASRSRTGSIYGYTF.

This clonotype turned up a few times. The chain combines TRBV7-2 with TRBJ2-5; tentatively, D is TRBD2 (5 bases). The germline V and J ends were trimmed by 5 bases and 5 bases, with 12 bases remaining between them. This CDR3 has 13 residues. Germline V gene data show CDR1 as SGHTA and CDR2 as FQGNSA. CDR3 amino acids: CASSVGIRETQYF. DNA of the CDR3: TGTGCCAGCAGCGTCGGGATTCGGGAGACCCAGTACTTC.

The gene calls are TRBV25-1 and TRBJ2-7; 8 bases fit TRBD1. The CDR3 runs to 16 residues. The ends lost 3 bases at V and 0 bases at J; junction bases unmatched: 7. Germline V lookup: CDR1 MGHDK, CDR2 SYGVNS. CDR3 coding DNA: TGTGCCAGCAGTGAGTCAGGCGGGACAGGCTCCTACGAGCAGTACTTC. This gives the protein CASSESGGTGSYEQYF.

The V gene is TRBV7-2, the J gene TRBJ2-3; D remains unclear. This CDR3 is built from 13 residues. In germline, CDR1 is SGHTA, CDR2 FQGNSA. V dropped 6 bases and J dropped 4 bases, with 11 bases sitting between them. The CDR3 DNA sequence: TGTGCCAGCAGGGTTCAAGCCCCAGATACGCAGTATTTT. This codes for CASRVQAPDTQYF.

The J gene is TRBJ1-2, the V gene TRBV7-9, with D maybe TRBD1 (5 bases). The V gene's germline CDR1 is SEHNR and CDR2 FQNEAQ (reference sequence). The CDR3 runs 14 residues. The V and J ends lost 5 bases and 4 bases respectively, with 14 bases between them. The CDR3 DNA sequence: TGTGCCAGCAGCCGAGAGGCAGGGTCCTATGGCTACACCTTC. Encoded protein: CASSREAGSYGYTF.

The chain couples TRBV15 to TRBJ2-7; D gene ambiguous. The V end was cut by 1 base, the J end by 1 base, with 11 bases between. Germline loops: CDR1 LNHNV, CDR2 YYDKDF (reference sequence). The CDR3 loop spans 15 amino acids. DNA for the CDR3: TGTGCCACCAGCAGAGCCCCAGACCCATCCTACGAGCAGTACTTC. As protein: CATSRAPDPSYEQYF.

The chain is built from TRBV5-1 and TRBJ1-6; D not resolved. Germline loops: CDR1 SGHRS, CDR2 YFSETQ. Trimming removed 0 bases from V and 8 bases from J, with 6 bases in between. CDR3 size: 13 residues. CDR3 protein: CASSLVRDSPLHF. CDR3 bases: TGCGCCAGCAGCTTGGTTCGCGATTCACCCCTCCACTTT.

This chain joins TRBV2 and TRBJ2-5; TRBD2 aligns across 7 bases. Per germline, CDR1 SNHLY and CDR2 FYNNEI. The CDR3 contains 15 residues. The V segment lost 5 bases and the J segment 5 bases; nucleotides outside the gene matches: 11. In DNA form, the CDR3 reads TGTGCCAGCAGTAATAGCGGTTTGGGGGGGGAGACCCAGTACTTC. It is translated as CASSNSGLGGETQYF.

The CDR3 DNA follows: TGTGCCAGCAGCTTAATAAACGGAATACAAGAGACCAGGTACTTC. Residues: CASSLINGIQETRYF. The chain joins TRBV7-2 to TRBJ2-7; D is undetermined. This CDR3 has 15 amino acids. Between the trimmed V and J ends, which lost 2 bases and 12 bases, there was a span of 23 bases. Germline CDR1 and CDR2: SGHTA and FQGNSA.

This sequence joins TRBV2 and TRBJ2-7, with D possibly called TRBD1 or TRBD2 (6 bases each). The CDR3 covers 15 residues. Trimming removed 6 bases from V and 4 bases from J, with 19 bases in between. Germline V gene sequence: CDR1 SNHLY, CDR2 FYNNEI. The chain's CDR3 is CASSGEGGSGYEQYF. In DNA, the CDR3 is TGTGCCAGCAGCGGAGAGGGGGGCTCTGGTTACGAGCAGTACTTC. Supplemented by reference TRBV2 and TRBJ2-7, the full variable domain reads EPEVTQTPSHQVTQMGQEVILRCVPISNHLYFYWYRQILGQKVEFLVSFYNNEISEKSEIFDDQFSVERPDGSNFTLKIRSTKLEDSAMYFCASSGEGGSGYEQYFGPGTRLTVT.

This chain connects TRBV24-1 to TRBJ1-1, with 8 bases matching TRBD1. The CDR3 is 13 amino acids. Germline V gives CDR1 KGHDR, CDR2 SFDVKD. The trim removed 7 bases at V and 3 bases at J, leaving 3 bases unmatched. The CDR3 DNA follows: TGTGCCACCAGAAGGGACAGGTACACTGAAGCTTTCTTT. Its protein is CATRRDRYTEAFF.

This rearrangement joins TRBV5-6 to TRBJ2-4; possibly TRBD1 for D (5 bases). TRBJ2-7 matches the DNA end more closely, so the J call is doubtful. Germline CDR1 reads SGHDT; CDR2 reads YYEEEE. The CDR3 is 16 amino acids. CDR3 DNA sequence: TGTGCCAGCAGCTTGTACGGACAATTAAGCTCCTACGAGCAGTACTTC. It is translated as CASSLYGQLSSYEQYF.

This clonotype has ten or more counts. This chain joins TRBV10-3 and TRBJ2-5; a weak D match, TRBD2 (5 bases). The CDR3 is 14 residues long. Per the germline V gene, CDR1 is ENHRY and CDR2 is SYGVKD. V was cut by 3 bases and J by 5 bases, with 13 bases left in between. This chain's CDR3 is CAISDRASGETQYF. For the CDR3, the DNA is TGTGCCATCAGTGATAGGGCCTCGGGGGAGACCCAGTACTTC.

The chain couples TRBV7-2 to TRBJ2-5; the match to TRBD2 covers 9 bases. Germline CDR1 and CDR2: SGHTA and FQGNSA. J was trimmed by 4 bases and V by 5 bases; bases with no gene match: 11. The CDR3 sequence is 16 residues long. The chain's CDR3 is CASSPRGRAGGETQYF. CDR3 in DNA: TGTGCCAGCAGCCCAAGGGGGCGAGCGGGAGGAGAGACCCAGTACTTC.

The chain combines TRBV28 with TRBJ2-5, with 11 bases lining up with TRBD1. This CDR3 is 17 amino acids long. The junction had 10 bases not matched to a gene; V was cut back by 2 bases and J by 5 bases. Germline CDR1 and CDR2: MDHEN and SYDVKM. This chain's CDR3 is CASSLQKDRGREETQYF. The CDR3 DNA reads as TGTGCCAGCAGTTTACAAAAGGACAGGGGGCGCGAGGAGACCCAGTACTTC.

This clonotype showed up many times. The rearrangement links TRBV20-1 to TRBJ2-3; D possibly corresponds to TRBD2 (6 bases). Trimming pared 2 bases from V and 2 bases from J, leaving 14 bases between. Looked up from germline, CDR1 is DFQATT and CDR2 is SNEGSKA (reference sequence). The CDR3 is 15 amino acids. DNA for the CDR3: TGCAGTGCTAGACCCGGGACTGGATACACAGATACGCAGTATTTT. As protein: CSARPGTGYTDTQYF.

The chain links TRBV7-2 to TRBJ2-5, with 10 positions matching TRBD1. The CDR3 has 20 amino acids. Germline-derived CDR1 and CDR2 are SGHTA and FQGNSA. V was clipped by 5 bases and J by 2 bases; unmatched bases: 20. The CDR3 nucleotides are TGTGCCAGCAGCGGCCGGGACAGGGGTCTCTTGCCGAGGGGACAAGAGACCCAGTACTTC. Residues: CASSGRDRGLLPRGQETQYF.

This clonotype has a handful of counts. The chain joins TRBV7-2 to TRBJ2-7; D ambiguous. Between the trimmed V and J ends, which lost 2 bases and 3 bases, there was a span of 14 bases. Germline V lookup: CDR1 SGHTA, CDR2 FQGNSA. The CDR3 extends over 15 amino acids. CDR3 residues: CASSLSPPGYYEQYF. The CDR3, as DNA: TGTGCCAGCAGCTTATCCCCACCCGGGTACTACGAGCAGTACTTC.

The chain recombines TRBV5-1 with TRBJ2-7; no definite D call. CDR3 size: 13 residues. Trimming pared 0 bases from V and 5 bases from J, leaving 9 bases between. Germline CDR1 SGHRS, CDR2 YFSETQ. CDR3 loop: CASSLVGFHEQYF. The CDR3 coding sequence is TGCGCCAGCAGCTTGGTTGGGTTCCACGAGCAGTACTTC.